This is a list of T cell receptor beta chains from one sample in a study of naive and memory T cell subsets. TCRdb re-analysed the UMI-ligation and nested PCR reads in MiXCR, keeping a single row per CDR3 protein. Of tens of thousands of distinct CDR3 sequences in the sample, 10% to 15% were seen once. The specimen sequenced was central memory CD4+ T cells from blood. All receptors derive from a human donor in good health. Each CDR3 is given with its conserved first and last residue. A D gene is named only where the DNA matches it firmly. Clone sizes are given selectively: once, few, many, or a class where the clone is expanded.

>TRBV29-1|many|-|TRBJ2-5
CSAKGTAQETQYF
TGCAGCGCCAAGGGGACGGCTCAAGAGACCCAGTACTTC
>TRBV4-1|many|TRBD2|TRBJ2-7
CASSHRGGRSGLAGEVPSYEQYF
TGCGCCAGCAGCCACCGAGGGGGGAGATCCGGACTAGCGGGAGAAGTTCCCTCCTACGAGCAGTACTTC
>TRBV7-9|-|-|TRBJ2-3
CASSRVRASTDTQYF
TGTGCCAGCAGCCGAGTCAGGGCTAGCACAGATACGCAGTATTTT
>TRBV20-1|-|TRBD2|TRBJ2-7
CSASTSGRSIYEQYF
TGCAGTGCTAGCACTAGCGGGAGATCTATATACGAGCAGTACTTC
>TRBV10-1|-|TRBD1|TRBJ1-1
CASSTGQGATEAFF
TGCGCCAGCAGCACGGGACAGGGGGCTACTGAAGCTTTCTTT
>TRBV6-6|-|TRBD1|TRBJ1-1
CASNGQGLDTEAFF
TGTGCCAGCAACGGACAGGGATTGGACACTGAAGCTTTCTTT
>TRBV12-3/TRBV12-4|many|-|TRBJ2-2
CASSRGQNTGELFF
TGTGCCAGCAGCCGGGGACAGAACACCGGGGAGCTGTTTTTT
>TRBV9|-|TRBD1|TRBJ1-2
CASSVDGQGPYGYTF
TGTGCCAGCAGCGTAGATGGACAGGGGCCTTATGGCTACACCTTC
>TRBV30|few|TRBD1|TRBJ1-1
CAWSKYGTGWTEAFF
TGTGCCTGGAGTAAGTACGGGACAGGCTGGACTGAAGCTTTCTTT
>TRBV11-2|many|-|TRBJ2-5
CASSAMLGKETQYF
TGTGCCAGCAGCGCTATGTTGGGGAAAGAGACCCAGTACTTC
>TRBV5-1|-|-|TRBJ2-1
CASQPGMGGSYNEQFF
TGCGCCAGCCAACCAGGAATGGGGGGCTCCTACAATGAGCAGTTCTTC
>TRBV12-3/TRBV12-4|many|-|TRBJ2-7
CASSFSYEQYF
TGTGCCAGCAGCTTTTCCTACGAGCAGTACTTC
>TRBV11-2|-|TRBD1|TRBJ2-2
CATRTGLTGELFF
TGTGCCACCCGGACAGGGCTCACCGGGGAGCTGTTTTTT
>TRBV20-1|few|TRBD1|TRBJ2-3
CSARKGQGALDTQYF
TGCAGTGCTAGGAAAGGACAGGGGGCTTTAGATACGCAGTATTTT
>TRBV29-1|few|TRBD1|TRBJ1-6
CSVGQGVGSPLHF
TGCAGCGTGGGACAGGGGGTTGGTTCACCCCTCCACTTT
>TRBV5-5|-|TRBD1|TRBJ2-5
CASSVGQAEETQYF
TGTGCCAGCAGCGTGGGACAGGCGGAAGAGACCCAGTACTTC
>TRBV4-2|few|-|TRBJ1-1
CASSQVGGAHEAFF
TGTGCCAGCAGCCAAGTCGGGGGCGCTCATGAAGCTTTCTTT
>TRBV24-1|few|-|TRBJ1-5
CATSVESNREGHF
TGTGCCACCAGTGTCGAATCGAACAGGGAGGGGCATTTT
>TRBV7-9|many|-|TRBJ2-1
CASSANNVRVRNEQFF
TGTGCCAGCAGCGCCAACAACGTTAGGGTCCGCAATGAGCAGTTCTTC
>TRBV20-1|medium-sized|-|TRBJ2-3
CSGQGTDTQYF
TGCAGTGGACAGGGCACAGATACGCAGTATTTT
>TRBV7-9|many|-|TRBJ1-2
CASSLVSGRTNYGYTF
TGTGCCAGCAGCTTAGTTAGTGGACGGACGAACTATGGCTACACCTTC
>TRBV14|-|TRBD1|TRBJ2-2
CASSQPGQGRTGELFF
TGTGCCAGCAGCCAACCAGGACAGGGGCGGACCGGGGAGCTGTTTTTT
>TRBV20-1|-|-|TRBJ1-4
CSASGPGEKLFF
TGCAGTGCTAGTGGTCCGGGTGAAAAACTGTTTTTT
>TRBV5-6|-|TRBD2|TRBJ2-5
CASSPPTSGQETQYF
TGTGCCAGCAGCCCCCCGACTAGCGGACAAGAGACCCAGTACTTC
>TRBV3-1|-|-|TRBJ1-2
CASSHEGKGPGYTF
TGTGCCAGCAGCCACGAAGGGAAAGGGCCCGGCTACACCTTC
>TRBV28|many|-|TRBJ2-4
CASSGSQRAKNIQYF
TGTGCCAGCAGTGGCTCTCAGCGGGCCAAAAACATTCAGTACTTC
>TRBV4-2|few|TRBD2|TRBJ2-3
CASSQDYRAGAAPDTQYF
TGTGCCAGCAGCCAAGATTACCGGGCGGGAGCTGCCCCAGATACGCAGTATTTT
>TRBV7-9|-|-|TRBJ2-3
CASSLEVRASDTQYF
TGTGCCAGCAGCTTAGAAGTGCGGGCATCTGATACGCAGTATTTT
>TRBV10-2|-|-|TRBJ1-2
CASSEATGVYGYTF
TGCGCCAGCAGTGAAGCGACAGGAGTCTATGGCTACACCTTC
>TRBV29-1|-|-|TRBJ1-2
CSAPTGSAYGYTF
TGCAGCGCCCCGACAGGTTCGGCCTATGGCTACACCTTC
>TRBV12-3/TRBV12-4|few|-|TRBJ1-2
CASSLVSVYGYTF
TGTGCCAGCAGTTTAGTCTCAGTCTATGGCTACACCTTC
>TRBV20-1|-|TRBD1|TRBJ2-3
CSARDLRKQGSTDTQYF
TGCAGTGCTAGAGATCTTAGGAAACAGGGGAGCACAGATACGCAGTATTTT
>TRBV6-2/TRBV6-3|-|TRBD2|TRBJ2-7
CASSYSGGSSHEQYF
TGTGCCAGCAGTTACTCGGGCGGGAGTTCTCACGAGCAGTACTTC
>TRBV28|few|-|TRBJ2-1
CASSIGGSHEQFF
TGTGCCAGCAGTATTGGAGGGTCTCATGAGCAGTTCTTC
>TRBV6-5|-|TRBD1|TRBJ2-7
CASSYSRTGTSEQYF
TGTGCCAGCAGTTACTCAAGGACAGGGACCAGCGAGCAGTACTTC
>TRBV20-1|-|-|TRBJ1-2
CSARVSTGTNYGYTF
TGCAGTGCTAGAGTCTCCACCGGGACAAACTATGGCTACACCTTC
>TRBV28|-|-|TRBJ2-1
CASNRPGAFHNEQFF
TGTGCCAGCAACAGGCCAGGGGCTTTTCACAATGAGCAGTTCTTC
>TRBV30|many|TRBD2|TRBJ2-7
CAWSPTGGGVEQYF
TGTGCCTGGAGTCCGACGGGAGGAGGGGTCGAGCAGTACTTC
>TRBV5-1|-|-|TRBJ1-6
CASSRTARPDNSPLHF
TGCGCCAGCAGCCGGACGGCACGCCCCGATAATTCACCCCTCCACTTT
>TRBV18|many|TRBD1|TRBJ2-7
CASSPVLGTGPIEQYF
TGTGCCAGCTCACCAGTTCTCGGGACAGGGCCAATCGAGCAGTACTTC
>TRBV20-1|many|-|TRBJ2-5
CSARAAMADQETQYF
TGCAGTGCTAGAGCCGCCATGGCGGACCAAGAGACCCAGTACTTC
>TRBV9|many|TRBD1|TRBJ2-1
CASSERQGVINEQFF
TGTGCCAGCAGCGAGAGACAGGGGGTTATCAATGAGCAGTTCTTC
>TRBV15|-|-|TRBJ1-1
CATSRDTAGWTEAFF
TGTGCCACCAGCAGAGATACCGCGGGTTGGACTGAAGCTTTCTTT
>TRBV2|-|TRBD1|TRBJ1-6
CASRQGYNSPLHF
TGTGCCAGCCGACAGGGCTATAATTCACCCCTCCACTTT
>TRBV5-6|many|TRBD1|TRBJ2-6
CASSSLRTGRRTGANVLTF
TGTGCCAGCAGCTCGCTGCGGACAGGGAGAAGAACTGGGGCCAACGTCCTGACTTTC
>TRBV28|-|-|TRBJ2-7
CASGIGFYEQYF
TGTGCCAGCGGGATTGGGTTCTACGAGCAGTACTTC
>TRBV14|-|-|TRBJ2-3
CASAGDHRSDTQYF
TGTGCCAGCGCTGGGGACCATCGGTCAGATACGCAGTATTTT
>TRBV29-1|many|TRBD2|TRBJ2-3
CSVEEASGIITDTQYF
TGCAGCGTTGAAGAAGCTAGCGGGATAATCACAGATACGCAGTATTTT
>TRBV6-5|-|-|TRBJ2-6
CASSFDSGANVLTF
TGTGCCAGCAGTTTCGACTCTGGGGCCAACGTCCTGACTTTC
>TRBV12-3/TRBV12-4|many|-|TRBJ1-3
CASRIHQGVGNTIYF
TGTGCCAGCAGAATACATCAGGGAGTCGGAAACACCATATATTTT
>TRBV5-1|few|TRBD1|TRBJ1-5
CASSIGTGNQPQHF
TGCGCCAGCAGCATAGGGACAGGGAACCAGCCCCAGCATTTT
>TRBV7-2|many|-|TRBJ2-1
CASSSMVSREQFF
TGTGCCAGCAGCTCGATGGTCTCGCGGGAGCAGTTCTTC